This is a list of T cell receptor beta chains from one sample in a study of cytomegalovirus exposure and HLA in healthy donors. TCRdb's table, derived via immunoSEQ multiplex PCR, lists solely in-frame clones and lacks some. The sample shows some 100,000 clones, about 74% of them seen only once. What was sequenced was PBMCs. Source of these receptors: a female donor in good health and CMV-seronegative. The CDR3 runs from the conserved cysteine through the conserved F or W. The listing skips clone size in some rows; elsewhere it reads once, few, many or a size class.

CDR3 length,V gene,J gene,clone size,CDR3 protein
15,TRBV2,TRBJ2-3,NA,CASKPGLAGLDTQYF
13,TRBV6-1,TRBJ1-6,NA,CASKDRVGSPLHF
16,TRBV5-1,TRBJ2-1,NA,CASSLRTSASYNEQFF
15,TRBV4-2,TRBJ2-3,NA,CASSQLASGGDTQYF
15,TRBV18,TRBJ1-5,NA,CASSPDATGASPQHF
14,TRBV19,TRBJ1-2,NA,CASSITGALYGYTF
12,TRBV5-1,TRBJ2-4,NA,CASSSGMNIQYF
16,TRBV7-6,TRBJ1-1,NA,CASSLGGGPMNTEAFF
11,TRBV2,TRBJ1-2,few,CASSVDYGYTF
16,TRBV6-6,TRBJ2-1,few,CASSPAGGQLGNEQFF
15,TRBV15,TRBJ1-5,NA,CATSRVSGDVQPQHF
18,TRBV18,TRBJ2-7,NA,CASSPGTGGTQWAYEQYF
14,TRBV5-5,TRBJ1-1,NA,CASIIRGGNTEAFF
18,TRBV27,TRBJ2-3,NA,CASSLKVPEGGRTDTQYF
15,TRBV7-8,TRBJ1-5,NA,CASSSSGGGNQPQHF
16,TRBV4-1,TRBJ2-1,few,CASSLEGTGRNNEQFF
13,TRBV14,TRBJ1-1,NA,CASSQAGQERQRF
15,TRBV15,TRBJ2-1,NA,CATSEGTGVGDEQFF
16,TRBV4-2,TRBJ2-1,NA,CASSQEIYRGGNEQFF
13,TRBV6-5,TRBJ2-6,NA,CASKSSGANVLTF
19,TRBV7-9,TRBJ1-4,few,CASSRRFDSYDATNEKLFF
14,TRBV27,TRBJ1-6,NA,CASNTGGMYSPLHF
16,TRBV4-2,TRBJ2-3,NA,CASSQDKTSGADTQYF
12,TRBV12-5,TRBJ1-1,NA,CASGLGTGEAFF
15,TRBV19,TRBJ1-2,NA,CATAQGAGSNYGYTF
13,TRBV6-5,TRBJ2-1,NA,CASSPNAGNEQFF
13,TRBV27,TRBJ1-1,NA,CASSYREGTEAFF
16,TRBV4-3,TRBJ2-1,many,CASSQDDSTAYNEQFF
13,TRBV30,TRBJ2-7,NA,CAWSVAGGDEQYF
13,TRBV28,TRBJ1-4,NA,CASTGQINEKLFF
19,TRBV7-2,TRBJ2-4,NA,CASSLYRGGGQGDQNIQYF
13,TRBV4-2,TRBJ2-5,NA,CASRGGHQETQYF
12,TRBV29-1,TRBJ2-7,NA,CSVSGAIYEQYF
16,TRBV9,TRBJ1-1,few,CASSVGTSAGYTEAFF
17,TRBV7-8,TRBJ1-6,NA,CASSLGGQTSYNSPLHF
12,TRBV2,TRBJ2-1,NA,CASSEGGLALFF
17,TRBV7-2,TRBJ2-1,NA,CASSVDQTSGMAWEQFF
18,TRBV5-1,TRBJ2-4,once,CASSSGNGGTAAKNIQYF
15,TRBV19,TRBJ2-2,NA,CASSIYSLNTGELFF
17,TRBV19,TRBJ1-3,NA,CASSPLGGLSSGNTIYF
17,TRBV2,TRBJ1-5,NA,CASSELRQGGPSQPQHF
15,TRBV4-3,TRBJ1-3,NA,CASSQDIGQGNTIYF
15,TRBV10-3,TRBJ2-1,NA,CAIKDGGASYNEQFF
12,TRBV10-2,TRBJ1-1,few,CASTQMNTEAFF
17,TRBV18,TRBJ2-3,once,CASSPLEGGRTRDTQYF
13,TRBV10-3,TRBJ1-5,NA,CAIRQGLDQPQHF
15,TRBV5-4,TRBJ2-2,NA,CASSSGLASTGELFF
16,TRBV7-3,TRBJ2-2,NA,CASSLTGYGNTGELFF
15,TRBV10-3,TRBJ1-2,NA,CAISDLDRLNYGYTF
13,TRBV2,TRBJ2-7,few,CASTVGGAYEQYF
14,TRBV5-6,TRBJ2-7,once,CASSSGTENYEQYF
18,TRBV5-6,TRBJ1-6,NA,CASSLAAGGRLRDSPLHF
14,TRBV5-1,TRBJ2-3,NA,CASSQRTSTDTQYF